What follows are 29 T cell receptor beta chains derived from one specimen sequenced in a study of Ad26.COV2.S vaccination and SARS-CoV-2 variants. Some clones are missing from TCRdb's copy, which holds only in-frame ones; the method was immunoSEQ multiplex PCR. The sample lists about 350,000 clones; about 88% were seen once. The treatment was: approximately 18 received Ad26.COV2.S at low or high dose, single or two shots; roughly five received placebo; per-sample allocation not given. Samples came from day 63 after the first vaccine or placebo injection. This specimen was peripheral blood, taken in a trial of Ad26.COV2.S vaccine versus placebo. The receptors stem from a person aged 18 to 59 who received the Ad26.COV2.S COVID-19 vaccine or a placebo.

As to this clone: Distinct nucleotide sequences in the sample also encode this CDR3. This chain uses TRBV7-3 with TRBJ1-1; 9 bases match TRBD1. V shed 6 bases and J 2 bases; nucleotides not matched to a gene: 4. This CDR3 has 14 amino acids. Per the germline V gene, CDR1 is SGHTA and CDR2 is FQGTGA. As DNA, the CDR3 is TGTGCCAGCAGTCTGACAGGGGGAAACACTGAAGCTTTCTTT. It encodes CASSLTGGNTEAFF.

This chain joins TRBV9 and TRBJ2-7; TRBD1 or TRBD2 may be the D gene (5 bases each). V shed 0 bases and J shed 0 bases, with 13 bases lying between them. Germline V gene lookup returns CDR1 SGDLS and CDR2 YYNGEE. This CDR3 is built from 16 residues. As DNA, the CDR3 is TGTGCCAGCAGCGTAGGGCCTGAGGGGCTCTCCTACGAGCAGTACTTC. This translates into CASSVGPEGLSYEQYF. The full variable domain, in which reference TRBV9 and TRBJ2-7 provide the parts outside the CDR3, is DSGVTQTPKHLITATGQRVTLRCSPRSGDLSVYWYQQSLDQGLQFLIQYYNGEERAKGNILERFSAQQFPDLHSELNLSSLELGDSALYFCASSVGPEGLSYEQYFGPGTRLTVT.

This clone was detected only once. The J gene is TRBJ1-3, the V gene TRBV11-2; D gene ambiguous. The V and J ends lost 5 bases and 0 bases respectively, with 11 bases between them. Germline CDR1 and CDR2: SGHAT and FQNNGV. There are 15 residues in the CDR3. CDR3 DNA: TGTGCCAGCAGCAACCGGCTTTCCTCTGGAAACACCATATATTTT. It specifies CASSNRLSSGNTIYF.

For the CDR3, the DNA is TGTGCCAGCAGTGAATTGAACTCCCCCCGGGGTCAGCCCCAGCATTTT. This gives the protein CASSELNSPRGQPQHF. This rearrangement joins TRBV25-1 to TRBJ1-5, with no clear D. Germline assignment: CDR1 MGHDK and CDR2 SYGVNS. Trimming left V 1 base short and J 6 bases short, with 16 bases between. There are 16 residues in the CDR3.

The CDR3 DNA reads TGTGCCAGCAGTGACCCCCGGGGGGGTTGGGCTGAAGCTTTCTTT. This sequence encodes CASSDPRGGWAEAFF. This chain uses TRBV6-1 with TRBJ1-1; D is possibly TRBD1 (5 bases). V was shortened by 3 bases and J by 6 bases, with 17 bases between the two germline ends. Germline V CDR1 and CDR2: MNHNS, SASEGT. This CDR3 has 15 residues.

This rearrangement joins TRBV30 to TRBJ2-3, with TRBD1 identical over 7 bases. V gave up 2 bases and J gave up 9 bases; unmatched junction bases: 8. Germline assignment: CDR1 GTSNPN and CDR2 SVGIG (reference sequence). The CDR3 consists of 13 residues. The CDR3 here is CAWSLKGAGTQYF. The CDR3 DNA is TGTGCCTGGAGTCTAAAGGGGGCCGGGACGCAGTATTTT.

The chain combines TRBV10-3 with TRBJ2-2, with 7 bases identical to TRBD1. This CDR3 region has 15 residues. Germline V gene sequence: CDR1 ENHRY, CDR2 SYGVKD. J was trimmed by 1 base and V by 7 bases; bases with no gene match: 6. CDR3 loop: CAITPQGRNTGELFF. The CDR3, as DNA: TGTGCCATCACCCCACAGGGGAGGAACACCGGGGAGCTGTTTTTT.

The chain employs TRBV19 and TRBJ2-2; D is unresolved. The length of the CDR3 is 15 residues. CDR1 and CDR2 from the germline V gene are LNHDA and SQIVND (reference sequence). V shed 3 bases and J shed 0 bases, with 8 bases lying between them. CDR3 region: CASSIEPPNTGELFF. The CDR3 nucleotides read TGTGCCAGTAGTATCGAACCGCCGAACACCGGGGAGCTGTTTTTT.

The gene calls are TRBV5-1 and TRBJ1-1; D perhaps matches TRBD1 (6 bases). Deletions cut 4 bases from V and 8 bases from J, with 12 bases between. This CDR3 comprises 12 residues. Germline loops: CDR1 SGHRS, CDR2 YFSETQ. CDR3 sequence: CASSRGYDEAFF. CDR3 in DNA: TGCGCCAGCAGCAGGGGGTACGACGAAGCTTTCTTT.

The chain carries TRBV25-1 and TRBJ1-1; TRBD1 matches at 8 bases. The V gene's germline CDR1 is MGHDK and CDR2 SYGVNS. The J segment lost 1 base and the V segment lost 0 bases, leaving 1 base of the junction unmatched. The CDR3 extends over 15 amino acids. CDR3 region: CASSEYGQGNTEAFF. The CDR3 nucleotides read TGTGCCAGCAGTGAATACGGACAGGGGAACACTGAAGCTTTCTTT.

The V gene is TRBV7-9, the J gene TRBJ2-3; 7 bases agree with TRBD2. CDR1 is SEHNR, CDR2 FQNEAQ, per germline (reference sequence). The length of the CDR3 is 15 residues. Trimming took 5 bases from V and 2 from J; bases not matched to a gene: 7. The CDR3 reads CASSRLARDTDTQYF. In DNA form, the CDR3 reads TGTGCCAGCAGCCGACTAGCACGAGACACAGATACGCAGTATTTT.

CDR3 sequence (DNA): TGTGCCAGCAGCCAACGAGAGAACTATGGCTACACCTTC. Its protein product is CASSQRENYGYTF. The chain joins TRBV6-5 to TRBJ1-2; the D is unclear. Germline loops: CDR1 MNHEY, CDR2 SVGAGI. V lost 6 bases and J 2 bases, leaving 10 bases between the germline ends. This CDR3 spans 13 amino acids.

This clone was recorded once. The CDR3 DNA follows: TGTGCCTGGAAACAACAGGGGCCGGGGCCCCAGCATTTT. Residues: CAWKQQGPGPQHF. This chain connects TRBV30 to TRBJ1-5; TRBD1 matches 7 bases. CDR3 length: 13 residues. The trim removed 4 bases at V and 9 bases at J, leaving 9 bases unmatched. Germline CDR1 is GTSNPN and CDR2 is SVGIG (reference sequence).

The chain employs TRBV24-1 and TRBJ2-3; 13 positions agree with TRBD2. After removal of 3 bases from V and 5 bases from J, the junction contained 7 bases not matched to a gene. CDR3 length equals 17 residues. Germline CDR1 is KGHDR and CDR2 is SFDVKD. For the CDR3, the DNA is TGTGCCACCAGTGATACTGGACTAGCGGGAGCGGAAGATACGCAGTATTTT. Encoded protein: CATSDTGLAGAEDTQYF.

Concerning this clone itself: This sample includes further DNA sequences coding for the same CDR3. The rearrangement uses TRBV14 and TRBJ1-3; the D is unclear. The CDR3 extends over 15 amino acids. CDR1 is SGHDN and CDR2 is FVKESK in the germline V gene. The ends were cut back, 1 base at V and 1 base at J, with 8 bases in the middle. The CDR3 loop reads CASSQVRVSGNTIYF. The DNA for the CDR3 is TGTGCCAGCAGCCAAGTACGTGTATCTGGAAACACCATATATTTT.

The chain carries TRBV4-2 and TRBJ1-5, with 7 nucleotides matching TRBD1. CDR3 size: 14 residues. The junction had 10 bases not matched to a gene; V was cut back by 4 bases and J by 10 bases. Germline V gene lookup returns CDR1 LGHNA and CDR2 YNFKEQ. CDR3 protein: CASSPGQSPGPQHF. The CDR3 DNA reads TGTGCCAGCAGCCCGGGACAGTCCCCCGGTCCCCAGCATTTT.

V is TRBV27 and J is TRBJ2-7; D is possibly TRBD1 or TRBD2 (7 bases each). V was clipped by 5 bases and J by 4 bases, with 18 bases between them. Looked up from germline, CDR1 is MNHEY and CDR2 is SMNVEV (reference sequence). The CDR3 totals 15 residues. The CDR3, as DNA: TGTGCCAGCAGTCCATTTCCAGGGGGAGGGTACGAGCAGTACTTC. Amino acid sequence: CASSPFPGGGYEQYF.

The genes are TRBV4-3 and TRBJ2-7; D possibly matches TRBD1 or TRBD2 (6 bases each). The CDR3 loop spans 15 amino acids. V gave up 4 bases and J gave up 3 bases, with 16 bases separating them. Germline lookup yields CDR1 LGHNA and CDR2 YSLEER. The DNA of the CDR3 is TGCGCCAGCAGCCCCAAGGAGGGGGGAAACTACGAGCAGTACTTC. It encodes CASSPKEGGNYEQYF.

Written as DNA, the CDR3 is TGCGCCAGCAGCCCGGAGGGCACCGGGGAGCTGTTTTTT. Residues: CASSPEGTGELFF. The rearrangement uses TRBV5-1 and TRBJ2-2; D may be TRBD2 (6 bases). Between the trimmed V and J ends, which lost 4 bases and 4 bases, there was a span of 8 bases. The germline gives CDR1 SGHRS, CDR2 YFSETQ. This CDR3 contains 13 residues.

V gene TRBV19 combines with J gene TRBJ2-6; D is unresolved. Germline CDR1 is LNHDA and CDR2 is SQIVND (reference sequence). CDR3 length: 15 amino acids. The ends were cut back, 5 bases at V and 0 bases at J, with 8 bases in the middle. DNA of the CDR3: TGTGCCAGTAGTTTTCGCTTCTCTGGGGCCAACGTCCTGACTTTC. Amino acids: CASSFRFSGANVLTF. Variable domain in full (rest from reference TRBV19 and TRBJ2-6): DGGITQSPKYLFRKEGQNVTLSCEQNLNHDAMYWYRQDPGQGLRLIYYSQIVNDFQKGDIAEGYSVSREKKESFPLTVTSAQKNPTAFYLCASSFRFSGANVLTFGAGSRLTVL.

This clone was found once. This sequence joins TRBV6-6 and TRBJ1-6; TRBD1 agrees at 7 bases. The CDR3 extends over 13 amino acids. The V gene end was trimmed by 7 bases and the J gene end by 13 bases; junction bases not matched to a gene: 10. Per germline, CDR1 MNHNY and CDR2 SVGAGI (reference sequence). CDR3 region: CASMVQGRRPLHF. CDR3 nucleotides: TGTGCCAGCATGGTACAGGGGAGACGGCCCCTCCACTTT.

This chain joins TRBV7-3 and TRBJ2-2; 9 nucleotides agree with TRBD1. The CDR3 extends over 15 amino acids. V shed 5 bases and J 7 bases; nucleotides not matched to a gene: 8. The germline V gene has CDR1 SGHTA and CDR2 FQGTGA. Here the CDR3 DNA reads TGTGCCAGCAGCCAAGGGACAGGGCGTGGCGGGGAGCTGTTTTTT. It encodes CASSQGTGRGGELFF.

The V and J genes are TRBV2 and TRBJ1-1; a possible D gene is TRBD1 (6 bases). The V gene's germline CDR1 is SNHLY and CDR2 FYNNEI. The V end lost 3 bases, the J end lost 6 bases, and 14 bases lay between the germline ends. The CDR3 loop spans 14 amino acids. CDR3 DNA sequence: TGTGCCAGCAGTGATAACAGGGTTGTCCCTGAAGCTTTCTTT. Its translation is CASSDNRVVPEAFF.

The chain uses TRBV30 and TRBJ2-5; D is ambiguous. CDR3 length: 11 amino acids. V shed 3 bases and J shed 1 base, with 3 bases lying between them. In germline, CDR1 is GTSNPN, CDR2 SVGIG (reference sequence). CDR3 coding DNA: TGTGCCTGGAGGTCCCAAGAGACCCAGTACTTC. Encoded protein: CAWRSQETQYF.

The chain's CDR3 is CASSRVSGGEKTQYF. For the CDR3, the DNA is TGTGCCAGCAGTCGGGTGAGCGGGGGGGAGAAGACCCAGTACTTC. The chain is built from TRBV6-6 and TRBJ2-5, with 10 bases lining up with TRBD2. The CDR3 has 15 amino acids. From germline, CDR1 is MNHNY and CDR2 SVGAGI (reference sequence). V lost 5 bases and J lost 6; bases outside the gene matches: 9.

This chain joins TRBV3-1 (or the pseudogene TRBV3-2) and TRBJ1-5; possibly TRBD1 for D (6 bases). Germline V CDR1 and CDR2: LGHDT, YNNKEL (reference sequence). V lost 1 base and J lost 2, with 15 bases in between. This CDR3 has 17 amino acids. DNA for the CDR3: TGTGCCAGCAGCCAAGGTGGAACAGGGTATGGCAATCAGCCCCAGCATTTT. The encoded protein is CASSQGGTGYGNQPQHF.

The chain couples TRBV5-4 to TRBJ2-2; D possibly corresponds to TRBD1 (6 bases). The CDR3 consists of 16 residues. Trimming shortened V by 4 bases and J by 0 bases, and 13 bases separated the two germline ends. From germline, CDR1 is SGHNT and CDR2 YYREEE (reference sequence). The CDR3 region is CASSVDSGANTGELFF. The CDR3 coding sequence is TGTGCCAGCAGCGTTGATTCAGGGGCGAACACCGGGGAGCTGTTTTTT.

The chain joins TRBV27 to TRBJ1-4; no clear D. CDR1 MNHEY and CDR2 SMNVEV come from the germline V gene (reference sequence). The CDR3 loop spans 13 amino acids. The V gene lost 9 bases and the J gene lost 4 bases, with 12 bases spanning the gap. The CDR3 reads CASHPSSNEKLFF. The CDR3 DNA is TGTGCCAGTCACCCCTCCAGTAATGAAAAACTGTTTTTT.

The CDR3 loop is CASSYSGARETQYF. CDR3 DNA sequence: TGTGCCAGCAGTTACTCTGGGGCACGAGAGACCCAGTACTTC. V is TRBV6-5 and J is TRBJ2-5; D possibly corresponds to TRBD1 (5 bases). The CDR3 runs 14 residues. The V end was cut by 0 bases, the J end by 4 bases, with 9 bases between. The germline V gene has CDR1 MNHEY and CDR2 SVGAGI.